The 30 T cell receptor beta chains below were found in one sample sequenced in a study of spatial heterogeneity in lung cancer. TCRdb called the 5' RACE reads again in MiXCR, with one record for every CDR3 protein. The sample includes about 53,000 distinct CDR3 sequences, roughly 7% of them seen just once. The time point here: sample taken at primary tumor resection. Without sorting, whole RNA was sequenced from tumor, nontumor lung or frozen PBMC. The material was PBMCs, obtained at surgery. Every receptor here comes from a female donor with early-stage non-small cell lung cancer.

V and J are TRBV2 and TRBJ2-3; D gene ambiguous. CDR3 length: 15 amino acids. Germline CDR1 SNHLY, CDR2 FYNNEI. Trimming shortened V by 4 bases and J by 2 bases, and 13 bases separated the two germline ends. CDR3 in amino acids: CASSVDLPTTDTQYF. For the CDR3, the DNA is TGTGCCAGCAGTGTGGACCTACCGACCACAGATACGCAGTATTTT.

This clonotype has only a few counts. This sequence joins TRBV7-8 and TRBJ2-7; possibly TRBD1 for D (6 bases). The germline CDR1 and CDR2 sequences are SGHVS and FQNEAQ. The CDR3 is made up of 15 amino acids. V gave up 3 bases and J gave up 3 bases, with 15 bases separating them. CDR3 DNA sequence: TGTGCCAGCAGCTTCGCCGGACAGAATGTCTACGAGCAGTACTTC. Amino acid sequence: CASSFAGQNVYEQYF. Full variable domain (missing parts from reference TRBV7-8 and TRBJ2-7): GAGVSQSPRYKVAKRGQDVALRCDPISGHVSLFWYQQALGQGPEFLTYFQNEAQLDKSGLPSDRFFAERPEGSVSTLKIQRTQQEDSAVYLCASSFAGQNVYEQYFGPGTRLTVT.

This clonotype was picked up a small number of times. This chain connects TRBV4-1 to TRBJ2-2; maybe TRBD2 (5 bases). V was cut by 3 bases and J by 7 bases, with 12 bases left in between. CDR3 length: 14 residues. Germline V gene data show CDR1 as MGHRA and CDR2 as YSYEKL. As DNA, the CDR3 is TGCGCCAGCAGCCACGAGGGATCCCGCGGGGAGCTGTTTTTT. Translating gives CASSHEGSRGELFF.

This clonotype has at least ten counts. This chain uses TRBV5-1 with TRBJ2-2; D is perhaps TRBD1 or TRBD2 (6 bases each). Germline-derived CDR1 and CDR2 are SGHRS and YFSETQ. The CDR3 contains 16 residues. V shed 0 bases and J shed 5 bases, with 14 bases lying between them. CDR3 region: CASSLDHRGQTGELFF. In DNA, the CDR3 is TGCGCCAGCAGCTTGGACCACCGGGGGCAAACCGGGGAGCTGTTTTTT.

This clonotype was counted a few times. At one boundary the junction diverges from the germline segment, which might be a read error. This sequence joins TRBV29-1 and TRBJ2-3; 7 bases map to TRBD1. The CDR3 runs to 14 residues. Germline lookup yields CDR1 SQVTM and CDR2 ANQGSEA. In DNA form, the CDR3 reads TGCAGCGTGGAAGGGGGCGTAAGGACAGATACGCAGTATTTT. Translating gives CSVEGGVRTDTQYF.

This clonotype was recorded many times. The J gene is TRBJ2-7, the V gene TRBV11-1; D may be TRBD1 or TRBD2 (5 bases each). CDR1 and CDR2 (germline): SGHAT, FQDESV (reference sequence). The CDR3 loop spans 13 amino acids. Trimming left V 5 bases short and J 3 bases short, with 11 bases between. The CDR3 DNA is TGTGCCAGCAGCACCACAGGAGGCTACGAGCAGTACTTC. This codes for CASSTTGGYEQYF.

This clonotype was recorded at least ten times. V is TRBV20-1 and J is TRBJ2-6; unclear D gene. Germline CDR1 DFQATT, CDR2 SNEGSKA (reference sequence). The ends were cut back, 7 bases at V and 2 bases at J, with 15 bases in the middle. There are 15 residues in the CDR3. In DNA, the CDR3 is TGCAGTGTAAATCCTAAAGTCACTGGGGCCAACGTCCTGACTTTC. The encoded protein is CSVNPKVTGANVLTF.

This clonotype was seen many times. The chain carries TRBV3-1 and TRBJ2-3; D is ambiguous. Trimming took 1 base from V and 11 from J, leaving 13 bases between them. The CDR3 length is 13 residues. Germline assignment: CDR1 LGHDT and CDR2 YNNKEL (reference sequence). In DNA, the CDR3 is TGTGCCAGCAGCCAAGCCCCCCCCATTCTGCAGTATTTT. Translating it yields CASSQAPPILQYF.

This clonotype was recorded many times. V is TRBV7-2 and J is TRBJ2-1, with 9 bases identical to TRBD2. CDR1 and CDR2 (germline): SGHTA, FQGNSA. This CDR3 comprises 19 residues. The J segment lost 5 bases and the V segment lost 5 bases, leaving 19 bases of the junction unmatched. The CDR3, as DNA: TGTGCCAGCAGCCGCTCCCGGGGCCTTTTGCGGGGGGGCAACAATGAGCAGTTCTTC. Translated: CASSRSRGLLRGGNNEQFF.

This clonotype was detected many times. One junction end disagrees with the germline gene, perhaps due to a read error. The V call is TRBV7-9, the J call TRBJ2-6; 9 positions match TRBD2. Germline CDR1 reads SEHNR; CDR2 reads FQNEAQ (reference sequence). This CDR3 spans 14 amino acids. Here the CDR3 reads CASSLAGPRPVLTF. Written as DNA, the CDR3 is TGTGCCAGCAGCCTAGCGGGGCCGAGACCCGTCCTGACTTTC.

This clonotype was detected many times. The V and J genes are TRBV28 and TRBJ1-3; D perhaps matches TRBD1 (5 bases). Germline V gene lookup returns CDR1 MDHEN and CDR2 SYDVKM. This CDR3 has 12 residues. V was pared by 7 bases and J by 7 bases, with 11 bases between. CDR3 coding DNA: TGTGCCAGCACATTGGCAGGGAACACCATATATTTT. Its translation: CASTLAGNTIYF.

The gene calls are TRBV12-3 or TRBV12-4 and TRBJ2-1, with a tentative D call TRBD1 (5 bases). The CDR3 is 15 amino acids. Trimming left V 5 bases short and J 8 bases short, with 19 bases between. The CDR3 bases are TGTGCCAGCAGTAAAACCGATCAGGGTTTCGATGAGCAGTTCTTC. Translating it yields CASSKTDQGFDEQFF.

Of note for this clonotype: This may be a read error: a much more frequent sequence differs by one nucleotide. The CDR3 DNA follows: TGTACCAGCAGGCCAGGGGCCAGCTCCTACGAGCAGTACTTC. Protein sequence: CTSRPGASSYEQYF. The chain combines TRBV28 with TRBJ2-7; weak D call: TRBD1 (6 bases). This CDR3 is built from 14 residues. Germline V gene lookup returns CDR1 MDHEN and CDR2 SYDVKM.

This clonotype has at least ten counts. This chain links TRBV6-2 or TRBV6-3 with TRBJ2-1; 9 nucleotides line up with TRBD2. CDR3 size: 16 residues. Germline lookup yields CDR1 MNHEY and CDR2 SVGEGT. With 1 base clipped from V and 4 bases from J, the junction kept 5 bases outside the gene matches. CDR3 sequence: CASSYYSGGFYNEQFF. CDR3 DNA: TGTGCCAGCAGTTACTATAGCGGGGGCTTTTACAATGAGCAGTTCTTC.

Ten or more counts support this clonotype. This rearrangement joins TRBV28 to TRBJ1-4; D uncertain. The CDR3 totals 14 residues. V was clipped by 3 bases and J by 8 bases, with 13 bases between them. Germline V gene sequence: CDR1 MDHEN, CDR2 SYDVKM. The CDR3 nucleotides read TGTGCCAGCAGTTTGACGGCTTCCGAGGAAAAACTGTTTTTT. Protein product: CASSLTASEEKLFF.

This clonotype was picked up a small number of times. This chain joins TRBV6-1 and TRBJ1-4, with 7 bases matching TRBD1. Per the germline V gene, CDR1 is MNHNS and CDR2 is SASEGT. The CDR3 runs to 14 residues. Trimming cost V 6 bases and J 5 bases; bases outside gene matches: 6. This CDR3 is CASRWDSLNEKLFF. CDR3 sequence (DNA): TGTGCCAGCAGGTGGGACAGCTTAAATGAAAAACTGTTTTTT.

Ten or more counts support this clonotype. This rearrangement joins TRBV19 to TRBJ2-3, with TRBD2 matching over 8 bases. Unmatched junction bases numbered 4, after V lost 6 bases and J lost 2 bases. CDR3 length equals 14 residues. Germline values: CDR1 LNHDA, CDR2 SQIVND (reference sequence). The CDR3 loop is CASRALAATDTQYF. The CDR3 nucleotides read TGTGCCAGTAGGGCACTAGCGGCCACAGATACGCAGTATTTT. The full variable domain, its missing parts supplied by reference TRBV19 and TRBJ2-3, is DGGITQSPKYLFRKEGQNVTLSCEQNLNHDAMYWYRQDPGQGLRLIYYSQIVNDFQKGDIAEGYSVSREKKESFPLTVTSAQKNPTAFYLCASRALAATDTQYFGPGTRLTVL.

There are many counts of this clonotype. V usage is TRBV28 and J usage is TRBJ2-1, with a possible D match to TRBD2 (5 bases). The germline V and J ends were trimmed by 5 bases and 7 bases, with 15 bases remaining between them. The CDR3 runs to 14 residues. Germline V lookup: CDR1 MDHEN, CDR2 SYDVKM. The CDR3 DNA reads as TGTGCCAGCAGTGAAGGGAGTGGGTTGAATGAGCAGTTCTTC. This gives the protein CASSEGSGLNEQFF.

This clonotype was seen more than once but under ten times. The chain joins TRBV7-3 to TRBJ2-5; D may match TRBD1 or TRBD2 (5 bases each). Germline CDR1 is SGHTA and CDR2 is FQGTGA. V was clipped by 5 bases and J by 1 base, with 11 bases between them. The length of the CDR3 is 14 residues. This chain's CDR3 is CASSQNGAQETQYF. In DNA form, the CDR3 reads TGTGCCAGCAGCCAGAACGGGGCCCAAGAGACCCAGTACTTC.

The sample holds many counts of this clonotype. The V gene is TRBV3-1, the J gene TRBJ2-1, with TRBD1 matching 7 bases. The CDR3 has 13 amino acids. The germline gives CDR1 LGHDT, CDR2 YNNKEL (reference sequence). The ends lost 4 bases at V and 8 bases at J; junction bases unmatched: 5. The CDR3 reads CASSPNRGDEQFF. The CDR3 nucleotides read TGTGCCAGCAGCCCCAACAGGGGTGATGAGCAGTTCTTC.

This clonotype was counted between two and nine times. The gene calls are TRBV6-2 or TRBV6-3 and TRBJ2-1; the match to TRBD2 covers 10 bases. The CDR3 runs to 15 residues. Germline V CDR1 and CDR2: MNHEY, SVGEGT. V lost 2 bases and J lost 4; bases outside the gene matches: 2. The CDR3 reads CASSYGLAEYNEQFF. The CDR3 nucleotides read TGTGCCAGCAGTTACGGACTAGCGGAATACAATGAGCAGTTCTTC.

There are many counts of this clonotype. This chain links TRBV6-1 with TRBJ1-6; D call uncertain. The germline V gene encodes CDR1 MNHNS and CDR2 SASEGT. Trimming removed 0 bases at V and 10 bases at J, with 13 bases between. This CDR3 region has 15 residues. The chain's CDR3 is CASSEAPRNGSPLHF. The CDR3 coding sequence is TGTGCCAGCAGTGAAGCGCCGAGGAACGGGTCACCCCTCCACTTT.

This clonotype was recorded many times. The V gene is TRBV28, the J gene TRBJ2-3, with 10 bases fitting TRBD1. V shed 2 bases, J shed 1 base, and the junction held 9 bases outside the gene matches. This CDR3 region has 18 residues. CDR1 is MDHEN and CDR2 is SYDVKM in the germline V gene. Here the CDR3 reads CASSLTGPGTGGTDTQYF. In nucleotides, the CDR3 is TGTGCCAGCAGTTTAACTGGCCCCGGGACAGGGGGCACAGATACGCAGTATTTT.

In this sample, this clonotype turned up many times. The CDR3 DNA sequence: TGCAGTGCTAGTAGAGGGGAGGACGAGCAGTACTTC. Translation gives CSASRGEDEQYF. The chain couples TRBV20-1 to TRBJ2-7, with D perhaps matching TRBD2 (6 bases). The V end was cut by 3 bases, the J end by 5 bases, with 11 bases between. CDR1 DFQATT and CDR2 SNEGSKA come from the germline V gene (reference sequence). This CDR3 spans 12 amino acids.

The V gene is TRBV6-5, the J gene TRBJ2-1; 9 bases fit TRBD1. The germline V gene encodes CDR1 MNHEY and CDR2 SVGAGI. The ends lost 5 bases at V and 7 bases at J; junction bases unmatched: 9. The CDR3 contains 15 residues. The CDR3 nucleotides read TGTGCCAGCAGTACCCGGGACAGGGCCCAGAATGAGCAGTTCTTC. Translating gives CASSTRDRAQNEQFF.

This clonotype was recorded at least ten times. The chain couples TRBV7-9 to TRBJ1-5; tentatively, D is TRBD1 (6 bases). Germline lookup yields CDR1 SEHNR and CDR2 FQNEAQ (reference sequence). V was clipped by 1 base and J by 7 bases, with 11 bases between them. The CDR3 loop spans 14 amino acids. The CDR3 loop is CASSLGLGGQPQHF. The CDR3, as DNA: TGTGCCAGCAGCTTAGGTCTCGGGGGCCAGCCCCAGCATTTT.

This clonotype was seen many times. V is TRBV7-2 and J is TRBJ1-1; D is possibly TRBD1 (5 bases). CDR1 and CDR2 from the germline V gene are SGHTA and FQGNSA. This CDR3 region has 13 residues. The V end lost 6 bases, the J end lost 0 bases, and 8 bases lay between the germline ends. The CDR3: CASRSGLNTEAFF. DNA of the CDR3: TGTGCCAGCAGGTCAGGGCTGAACACTGAAGCTTTCTTT. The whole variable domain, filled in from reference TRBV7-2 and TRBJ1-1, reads GAGVSQSPSNKVTEKGKDVELRCDPISGHTALYWYRQSLGQGLEFLIYFQGNSAPDKSGLPSDRFSAERTGGSVSTLTIQRTQQEDSAVYLCASRSGLNTEAFFGQGTRLTVV.

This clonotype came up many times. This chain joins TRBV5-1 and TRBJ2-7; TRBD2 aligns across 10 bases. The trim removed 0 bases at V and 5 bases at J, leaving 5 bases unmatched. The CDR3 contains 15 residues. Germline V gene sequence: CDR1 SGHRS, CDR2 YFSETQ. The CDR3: CASSLVAGGPNEQYF. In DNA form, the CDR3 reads TGCGCCAGCAGCTTGGTAGCGGGGGGACCCAACGAGCAGTACTTC. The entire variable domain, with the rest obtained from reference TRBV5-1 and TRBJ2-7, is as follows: KAGVTQTPRYLIKTRGQQVTLSCSPISGHRSVSWYQQTPGQGLQFLFEYFSETQRNKGNFPGRFSGRQFSNSRSEMNVSTLELGDSALYLCASSLVAGGPNEQYFGPGTRLTVT.

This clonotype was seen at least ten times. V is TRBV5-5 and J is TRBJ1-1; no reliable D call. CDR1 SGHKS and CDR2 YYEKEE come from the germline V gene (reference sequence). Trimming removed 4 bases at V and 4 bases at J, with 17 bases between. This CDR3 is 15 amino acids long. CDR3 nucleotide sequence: TGTGCCAGCAGCGAGAACAGCGGACCCAGCACTGAAGCTTTCTTT. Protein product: CASSENSGPSTEAFF.

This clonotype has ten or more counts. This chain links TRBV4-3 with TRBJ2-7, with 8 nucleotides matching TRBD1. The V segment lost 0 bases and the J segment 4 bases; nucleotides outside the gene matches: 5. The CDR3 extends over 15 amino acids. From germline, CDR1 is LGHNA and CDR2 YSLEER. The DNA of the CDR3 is TGCGCCAGCAGCCAAGACGGGACAGGCCGATACGAGCAGTACTTC. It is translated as CASSQDGTGRYEQYF.